The 8 T cell receptor beta chains in this list originate from one sample, sequenced in a study of blood T cell repertoires in COVID-19. TCRdb's table, derived via immunoSEQ multiplex PCR, lists solely in-frame clones and lacks some. The profile shows 440,000 or so clones, around 89% of them singletons. Material for sequencing was peripheral blood. The receptors derive from a woman between 35 and 50 years old with COVID-19, enrolled during active disease.

The J gene is TRBJ1-6, the V gene TRBV7-2, with 9 bases lining up with TRBD1. Germline CDR1 reads SGHTA; CDR2 reads FQGNSA. V shed 5 bases, J shed 2 bases, and the junction held 1 base outside the gene matches. This CDR3 region has 15 residues. This CDR3 reads CASSDRGAYNSPLHF. CDR3 DNA sequence: TGTGCCAGCAGCGACAGGGGGGCCTATAATTCACCCCTCCACTTT.

The rearrangement joins TRBV14 to TRBJ1-2; 8 positions match TRBD1. The junction had 5 bases not matched to a gene; V was cut back by 4 bases and J by 4 bases. The CDR3 length is 14 residues. CDR1 and CDR2 (germline): SGHDN, FVKESK. In DNA, the CDR3 is TGTGCCAGCAGCCCCGTCCAGGGGGCCTATGGCTACACCTTC. Amino acid sequence: CASSPVQGAYGYTF.

V is TRBV19 and J is TRBJ1-6, with D perhaps TRBD1 (6 bases). Trimming stripped 7 bases from V and 6 bases from J, with 19 bases between. CDR3 length: 16 amino acids. Germline V lookup: CDR1 LNHDA, CDR2 SQIVND (reference sequence). The chain's CDR3 is CASNEGDTRINSPLHF. The DNA of the CDR3 is TGTGCCAGTAATGAGGGGGACACCCGCATTAATTCACCCCTCCACTTT.

This clone has just one count. The V and J genes are TRBV4-1 and TRBJ1-4, with D perhaps TRBD1 (6 bases). This CDR3 comprises 16 residues. The ends were cut back, 1 base at V and 8 bases at J, with 17 bases in the middle. Germline CDR1 reads MGHRA; CDR2 reads YSYEKL. This CDR3 is CASSQGTTGYEEKLFF. CDR3 sequence (DNA): TGCGCCAGCAGCCAAGGAACGACAGGATACGAGGAAAAACTGTTTTTT.

The rearrangement links TRBV28 to TRBJ1-4; possible D gene TRBD1, 6 bases. V was cut by 8 bases and J by 2 bases, with 15 bases left in between. CDR3 length: 15 residues. Germline V gene data show CDR1 as MDHEN and CDR2 as SYDVKM. CDR3 residues: CASATPGHTNEKLFF. The CDR3 DNA reads as TGTGCCAGCGCAACTCCGGGACACACTAATGAAAAACTGTTTTTT.

This chain joins TRBV12-5 and TRBJ1-1; tentatively, D is TRBD1 (5 bases). This CDR3 is 12 amino acids long. Trimming took 2 bases from V and 11 from J, leaving 12 bases between them. The germline gives CDR1 LGHNT, CDR2 FRNRAP. CDR3: CASGLPQGRAFF. As DNA, the CDR3 is TGTGCTAGTGGTTTGCCCCAGGGTCGGGCTTTCTTT.

This clone was seen a handful of times. At the DNA level, this CDR3 is encoded by other sequences in the same sample as well. This chain uses TRBV7-2 with TRBJ2-7; D is ambiguous. The V end was cut by 3 bases, the J end by 4 bases, with 7 bases between. The CDR3 is 12 residues long. Germline V gene sequence: CDR1 SGHTA, CDR2 FQGNSA. For the CDR3, the DNA is TGTGCCAGCAGCTTGCGTGGTTACGAGCAGTACTTC. It translates to CASSLRGYEQYF.

The chain carries TRBV12-3 or TRBV12-4 and TRBJ2-1; perhaps TRBD1 as D (6 bases). The germline V and J ends were trimmed by 3 bases and 6 bases, with 9 bases remaining between them. The CDR3 sequence is 13 residues long. The CDR3, as DNA: TGTGCCAGCAGTTTGCACAGGGCCAATGAGCAGTTCTTC. Translating gives CASSLHRANEQFF.